This T cell receptor beta chain derives from a study of OX40 agonist ivuxolimab in advanced cancers. Study-wide context: The mean age was approximately 56 years, ranging from about 20 to 85, with 65% to 90% of participants male.

Study-level results: Certain nonresponders likewise exhibited a low normalized T-cell clonal expansion. There was clonal expansion of CD4+ and CD8+ blood T cells by week 6 at 0.1 to 3.0 mg/kg.

Produced via immunoSEQ multiplex PCR; TCRdb's table is partial and in-frame only. The table shows some 68,000 clones, with 75% to 90% occurring only once. About this clone itself: The target antigen is unknown.

The material was CD4+ or CD8+ T cells sorted from blood, obtained in a trial of the OX40 agonist ivuxolimab. This TCR was sampled from an adult with an advanced solid tumor such as melanoma, head and neck, liver or kidney cancer.

This chain's CDR3 is CASSQEGGADTEAFF. The CDR3 nucleotides are TGCGCCAGCAGCCAAGAGGGGGGGGCGGACACTGAAGCTTTCTTT. V usage is TRBV4-3 and J usage is TRBJ1-1; perhaps TRBD1 as D (6 bases). Deletions cut 0 bases from V and 3 bases from J, with 11 bases between. CDR3 length: 15 amino acids. Germline V gene lookup returns CDR1 LGHNA and CDR2 YSLEER.